The 19 T cell receptor beta chains below come from one sample, sequenced in a study of blood T cell repertoires in COVID-19. The method was immunoSEQ multiplex PCR; TCRdb's version includes in-frame clones alone and lacks a portion of them. The data show 250,000 or so clones, around nine tenths seen once. The sample comprised peripheral blood. Receptor source: a man between 40 and 49 years old with active or convalescent COVID-19.

The chain uses TRBV5-1 and TRBJ2-7, with 10 bases that match TRBD2. This CDR3 contains 15 residues. Germline CDR1 SGHRS, CDR2 YFSETQ. The junction had 4 bases not matched to a gene; V was cut back by 4 bases and J by 0 bases. CDR3 loop: CASSLIAGGSYEQYF. As DNA, the CDR3 is TGCGCCAGCAGCCTCATAGCGGGAGGCTCCTACGAGCAGTACTTC.

This sequence joins TRBV4-1 and TRBJ1-2, with D tentatively TRBD1 (6 bases). The V gene's germline CDR1 is MGHRA and CDR2 YSYEKL. Trimming shortened V by 0 bases and J by 8 bases, and 13 bases separated the two germline ends. The CDR3 contains 14 residues. The CDR3 spells CASSQEGRGAGYTF. In nucleotides, the CDR3 is TGCGCCAGCAGCCAAGAGGGCAGGGGAGCCGGCTACACCTTC.

The chain recombines TRBV3-1 (or the pseudogene TRBV3-2) with TRBJ2-1; the match to TRBD2 covers 11 bases. The CDR3 has 15 amino acids. The J segment lost 4 bases and the V segment lost 6 bases, leaving 5 bases of the junction unmatched. Germline CDR1 reads LGHDT; CDR2 reads YNNKEL (reference sequence). The CDR3: CASRLLAGAYNEQFF. The CDR3, as DNA: TGTGCCAGCAGGTTACTAGCGGGAGCATACAATGAGCAGTTCTTC.

The rearrangement uses TRBV11-2 and TRBJ2-7, with D possibly TRBD1 on 6 matching bases. Trimming stripped 4 bases from V and 3 bases from J, with 22 bases between. Germline V lookup: CDR1 SGHAT, CDR2 FQNNGV. The CDR3 has 17 residues. The CDR3, as DNA: TGTGCCAGCAGCTCCCCCCCAGACAGGACAGACAACTACGAGCAGTACTTC. Its protein is CASSSPPDRTDNYEQYF.

The chain joins TRBV30 to TRBJ2-1; 8 positions match TRBD2. This CDR3 spans 16 amino acids. J was trimmed by 6 bases and V by 3 bases; bases with no gene match: 13. CDR1 GTSNPN and CDR2 SVGIG come from the germline V gene (reference sequence). The CDR3 protein is CAWRPLTSGSLNEQFF. The CDR3 DNA reads as TGTGCCTGGAGACCCCTAACTAGCGGAAGCCTCAATGAGCAGTTCTTC.

The chain couples TRBV6-2 or TRBV6-3 to TRBJ1-1; perhaps TRBD1 as D (5 bases). The length of the CDR3 is 17 residues. Deletions cut 6 bases from V and 3 bases from J, with 23 bases between. Germline V CDR1 and CDR2: MNHEY, SVGEGT. The CDR3 protein is CASSQLGIGAGDTEAFF. The CDR3 DNA reads TGTGCCAGCAGCCAGTTGGGTATTGGGGCTGGGGACACTGAAGCTTTCTTT.

This rearrangement joins TRBV6-5 to TRBJ1-1; no clear D gene. The CDR3 length is 15 residues. Germline V lookup: CDR1 MNHEY, CDR2 SVGAGI. Trimming shortened V by 0 bases and J by 5 bases, and 13 bases separated the two germline ends. In DNA, the CDR3 is TGTGCCAGCAGTTACTCGAGGGAGGTAGGGACTGAAGCTTTCTTT. It is translated as CASSYSREVGTEAFF.

CDR3 amino acids: CASSREEGGRNTIYF. In DNA form, the CDR3 reads TGTGCCAGCAGCAGAGAGGAGGGTGGAAGAAACACCATATATTTT. V is TRBV21-1 and J is TRBJ1-3. TRBV21-1 is a pseudogene locus. The CDR3 has 15 amino acids.

V is TRBV23-1 and J is TRBJ1-5, with 7 bases that match TRBD1. TRBV23-1 is identified as an open reading frame with a role that is uncertain. J lost 0 bases, V lost 2 bases, and 19 bases had no gene match. This CDR3 comprises 21 residues. CDR3 in DNA: TGCGCCAGCAGTCAACGTAAAGCTGAGGGGGCCCGATTCTATAGCAATCAGCCCCAGCATTTT. Translated: CASSQRKAEGARFYSNQPQHF.

The chain uses TRBV12-3 or TRBV12-4 and TRBJ1-3, with D perhaps TRBD1 (5 bases). Trimming removed 5 bases at V and 4 bases at J, with 9 bases between. This CDR3 spans 13 amino acids. CDR3 nucleotides: TGTGCCAGCAGTGAAGGGGCCGGAAACACCATATATTTT. Residues: CASSEGAGNTIYF.

This clone has just a few counts. This chain uses TRBV2 with TRBJ1-2; 9 bases are a match to TRBD1. The CDR3 sequence is 16 residues long. Trimming took 4 bases from V and 2 from J; bases not matched to a gene: 8. Germline V lookup: CDR1 SNHLY, CDR2 FYNNEI. The chain's CDR3 is CASSVDRGARNYGYTF. CDR3 bases: TGTGCCAGCAGTGTTGACAGGGGGGCGAGGAACTATGGCTACACCTTC.

The rearrangement links TRBV6-5 to TRBJ1-5, with D possibly TRBD1 on 5 matching bases. Germline V lookup: CDR1 MNHEY, CDR2 SVGAGI. The CDR3 loop spans 13 amino acids. The ends were cut back, 6 bases at V and 3 bases at J, with 9 bases in the middle. CDR3 nucleotide sequence: TGTGCCAGCAGGGGGGGTTACAATCAGCCCCAGCATTTT. It codes for CASRGGYNQPQHF.

The chain employs TRBV19 and TRBJ2-7; 10 nucleotides line up with TRBD1. V shed 3 bases and J 5 bases; nucleotides not matched to a gene: 13. Germline V gene sequence: CDR1 LNHDA, CDR2 SQIVND (reference sequence). This CDR3 has 17 amino acids. CDR3 residues: CASSIALGGQGSHEQYF. The DNA of the CDR3 is TGTGCCAGTAGTATCGCACTAGGGGGACAGGGGTCCCACGAGCAGTACTTC.

The chain joins TRBV4-2 to TRBJ2-7; 7 bases map to TRBD1. The CDR3 is made up of 12 amino acids. In germline, CDR1 is LGHNA, CDR2 YNFKEQ. J was trimmed by 6 bases and V by 3 bases; bases with no gene match: 2. CDR3 nucleotide sequence: TGTGCCAGCAGCCAGGGGACAGCCGAGCAGTACTTC. It codes for CASSQGTAEQYF.

This sequence joins TRBV5-6 and TRBJ2-5; weak D call: TRBD2 (7 bases). This CDR3 is built from 16 residues. V lost 2 bases to trimming and J lost 4 bases, with 18 bases between them. CDR1 is SGHDT and CDR2 is YYEEEE in the germline V gene. The CDR3 DNA is TGTGCCAGCAGCTTCACCTCCCGGGGGGCGGGAGAGACCCAGTACTTC. It codes for CASSFTSRGAGETQYF.

This sequence joins TRBV7-7 and TRBJ2-2; 7 nucleotides line up with TRBD1. This CDR3 region has 17 residues. Germline CDR1 reads SSHAT; CDR2 reads FNYEAQ (reference sequence). Trimming removed 0 bases from V and 3 bases from J; junction bases left unmatched: 7. Here the CDR3 reads CASSLALTGPYTGELFF. DNA for the CDR3: TGTGCCAGCAGCTTAGCTTTGACAGGGCCGTACACCGGGGAGCTGTTTTTT. Full variable domain (outside the CDR3, taken from reference TRBV7-7 and TRBJ2-2): GAGVSQSPRYKVTKRGQDVTLRCDPISSHATLYWYQQALGQGPEFLTYFNYEAQPDKSGLPSDRFSAERPEGSISTLTIQRTEQRDSAMYRCASSLALTGPYTGELFFGEGSRLTVL.

The V and J genes are TRBV7-9 and TRBJ2-2, with D tentatively TRBD1 (5 bases). In germline, CDR1 is SEHNR, CDR2 FQNEAQ (reference sequence). Deletions cut 4 bases from V and 5 bases from J, with 8 bases between. This CDR3 spans 13 amino acids. This CDR3 is CASSSPGTGELFF. In DNA form, the CDR3 reads TGTGCCAGCAGCTCTCCAGGGACCGGGGAGCTGTTTTTT.

V gene TRBV19 combines with J gene TRBJ1-1, with D tentatively TRBD1 (6 bases). V lost 5 bases and J lost 1, with 17 bases in between. This CDR3 is built from 16 residues. Germline V lookup: CDR1 LNHDA, CDR2 SQIVND (reference sequence). The CDR3 DNA follows: TGTGCCAGTAGTCCCACAGGGATAAGGGGGAACACTGAAGCTTTCTTT. Translated: CASSPTGIRGNTEAFF. Complete variable domain (other parts from reference TRBV19 and TRBJ1-1): DGGITQSPKYLFRKEGQNVTLSCEQNLNHDAMYWYRQDPGQGLRLIYYSQIVNDFQKGDIAEGYSVSREKKESFPLTVTSAQKNPTAFYLCASSPTGIRGNTEAFFGQGTRLTVV.

The chain links TRBV24-1 to TRBJ2-7; TRBD2 matches at 10 bases. The ends lost 4 bases at V and 3 bases at J; junction bases unmatched: 8. The CDR3 has 16 amino acids. From germline, CDR1 is KGHDR and CDR2 SFDVKD. The CDR3 spells CATSDGTSERYYEQYF. The CDR3 coding sequence is TGTGCCACCAGTGACGGGACTAGCGAGAGATACTACGAGCAGTACTTC.